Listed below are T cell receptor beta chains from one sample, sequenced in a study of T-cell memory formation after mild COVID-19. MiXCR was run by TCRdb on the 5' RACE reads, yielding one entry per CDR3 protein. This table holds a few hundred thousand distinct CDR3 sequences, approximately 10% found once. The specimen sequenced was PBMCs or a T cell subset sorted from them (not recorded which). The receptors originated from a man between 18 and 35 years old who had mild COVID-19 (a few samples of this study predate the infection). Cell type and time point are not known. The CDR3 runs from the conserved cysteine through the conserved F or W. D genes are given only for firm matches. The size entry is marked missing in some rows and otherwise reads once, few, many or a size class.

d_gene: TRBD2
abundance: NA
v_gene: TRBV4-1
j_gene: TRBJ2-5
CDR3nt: TGCGCCAGCAGCCAAGTGGGACTAGCACCAGAGACCCAGTACTTC
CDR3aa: CASSQVGLAPETQYF

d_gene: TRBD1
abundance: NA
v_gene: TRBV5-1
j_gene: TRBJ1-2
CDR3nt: TGCGCCAGCAGCTCGGCGGGACAGGGTTTCGGGGGCTACACCTTC
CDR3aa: CASSSAGQGFGGYTF

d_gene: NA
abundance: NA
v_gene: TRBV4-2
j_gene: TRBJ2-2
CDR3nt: TGTGCCAGCAGCCAAGAGGGGACAACGAACACCGGGGAGCTGTTTTTT
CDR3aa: CASSQEGTTNTGELFF

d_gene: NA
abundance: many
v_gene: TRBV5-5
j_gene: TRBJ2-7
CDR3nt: TGTGCCAGCAGCTTGGAAGCAGTCTACGAGCAGTACTTC
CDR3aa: CASSLEAVYEQYF

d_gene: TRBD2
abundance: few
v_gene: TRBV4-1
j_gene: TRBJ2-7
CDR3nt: TGCGCCAGCAGGGGTATTAGCGGGTCGTCCTACGAGCAGTACTTC
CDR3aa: CASRGISGSSYEQYF

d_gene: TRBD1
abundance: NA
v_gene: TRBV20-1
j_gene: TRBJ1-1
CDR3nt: TGCAGTGCTTGGGACAGGGTAGCTGAAGCTTTCTTT
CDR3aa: CSAWDRVAEAFF

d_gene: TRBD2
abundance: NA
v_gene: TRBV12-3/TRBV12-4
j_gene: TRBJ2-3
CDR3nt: TGTGCCAGCAGTTTCGGGGCGGGGGGGGCAGATACGCAGTATTTT
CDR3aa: CASSFGAGGADTQYF

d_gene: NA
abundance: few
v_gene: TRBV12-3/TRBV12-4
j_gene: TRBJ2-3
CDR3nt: TGTGCCAGCAGTTTGACCCTTTCTAGGGCAGATACGCAGTATTTT
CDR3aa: CASSLTLSRADTQYF

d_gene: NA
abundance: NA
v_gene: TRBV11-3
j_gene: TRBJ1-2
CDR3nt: TGTGCCAGCAGCGCACCAGGGCAAGGCTACACCTTC
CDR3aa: CASSAPGQGYTF

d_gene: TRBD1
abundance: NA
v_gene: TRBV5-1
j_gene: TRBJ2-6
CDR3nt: TGCGCCAGCAGCTCGATTATCAGGGGGAGTTCTGGGGCCAACGTCCTGACTTTC
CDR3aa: CASSSIIRGSSGANVLTF

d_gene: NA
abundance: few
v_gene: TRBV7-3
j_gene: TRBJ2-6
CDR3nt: TGTGCCAGCAGCTCAAAAAACAGGACAGACTTGGGTGGGGCCAACGTCCTGACTTTC
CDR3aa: CASSSKNRTDLGGANVLTF

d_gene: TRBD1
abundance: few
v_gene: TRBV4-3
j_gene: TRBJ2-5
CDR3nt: TGCGCCAGCAGCCGTACGGGACAGTACCAAGAGACCCAGTACTTC
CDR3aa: CASSRTGQYQETQYF

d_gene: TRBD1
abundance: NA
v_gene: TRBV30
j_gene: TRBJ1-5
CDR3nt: TGTGCCTGGAGTGGGCAGGGGGTATTCCCTAGCAATCAGCCCCAGCATTTT
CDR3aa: CAWSGQGVFPSNQPQHF

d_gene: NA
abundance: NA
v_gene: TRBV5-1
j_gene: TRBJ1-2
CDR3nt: TGCGCCAGCAAGGTAACGACTCAACATATGGGCTATGGCTACACCTTC
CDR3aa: CASKVTTQHMGYGYTF

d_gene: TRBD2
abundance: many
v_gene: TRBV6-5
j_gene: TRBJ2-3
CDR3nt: TGTGCCAGCAGTTACTCCGGACTAGCGGGGGGAGATACGCAGTATTTT
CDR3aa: CASSYSGLAGGDTQYF

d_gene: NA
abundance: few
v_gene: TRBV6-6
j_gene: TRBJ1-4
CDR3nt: TGTGCCAGCAGTTACCCGACCTCGGGGGGAGGTGAGGGTGAAAAACTGTTTTTT
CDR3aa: CASSYPTSGGGEGEKLFF

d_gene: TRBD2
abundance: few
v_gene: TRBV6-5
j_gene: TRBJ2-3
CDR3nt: TGTGCCAGCAGCCGGAGCGGGGCGTACACAGATACGCAGTATTTT
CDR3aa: CASSRSGAYTDTQYF

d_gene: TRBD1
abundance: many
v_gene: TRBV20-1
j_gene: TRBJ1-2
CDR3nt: TGCAGTGCTAGAGGACAGGGGGATGACACCTTC
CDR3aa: CSARGQGDDTF

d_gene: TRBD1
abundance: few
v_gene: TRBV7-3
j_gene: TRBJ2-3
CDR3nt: TGTGCCAGCAGCTCACAGGGGGCTATCGCAGATACGCAGTATTTT
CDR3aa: CASSSQGAIADTQYF

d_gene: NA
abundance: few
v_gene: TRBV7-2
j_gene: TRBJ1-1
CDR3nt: TGTGCCAGCAGCCGGGGAGGGGAAGCTTTCTTT
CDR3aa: CASSRGGEAFF

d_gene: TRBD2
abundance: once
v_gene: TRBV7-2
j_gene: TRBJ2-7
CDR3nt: TGTGCCAGCAGCTTATGGGGGACTAGGAGCGGCGAGCAGTACTTC
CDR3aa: CASSLWGTRSGEQYF

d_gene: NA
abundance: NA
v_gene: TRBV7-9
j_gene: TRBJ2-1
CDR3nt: TGTGCCAGCAGATCAGGATGGAATGAGCAGTTCTTC
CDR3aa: CASRSGWNEQFF

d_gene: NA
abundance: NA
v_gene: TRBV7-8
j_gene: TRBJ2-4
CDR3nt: TGTGCCAGCAGCCCCAGACAGGGACTAGCCAAAAACATTCAGTACTTC
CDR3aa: CASSPRQGLAKNIQYF